A selection of T cell receptor beta chains follows, all from one sample in a study of blood T cells in healthy people across ages. MiXCR, run by TCRdb on the 5' RACE reads, gives a single entry per CDR3 protein. This sample yields about 800,000 distinct CDR3 sequences, of which 20% to 25% are seen a single time; more than 3% belongs to the top ten. These records were also assigned to another study, of T cells of mothers and their children.

Specimen: blood. The source of these receptors is a boy under 18 in good health. Both conserved end residues are part of each CDR3. Each record gives: D gene, clone size, V gene, J gene, CDR3 protein, CDR3 DNA. D genes are given only for firm matches. For some rows the clone size is stated as once, few or many, or as a class when expanded; others skip it.

d_gene: -
abundance: -
v_gene: TRBV20-1
j_gene: TRBJ1-6
CDR3aa: CSARDEQSLFSPLHF
CDR3nt: TGCAGTGCTAGAGATGAACAGTCCCTCTTTTCACCCCTCCACTTT

d_gene: -
abundance: few
v_gene: TRBV6-5
j_gene: TRBJ2-1
CDR3aa: CASSYTLSYNEQFF
CDR3nt: TGTGCCAGCAGTTACACTCTTTCCTACAATGAGCAGTTCTTC

d_gene: -
abundance: many
v_gene: TRBV6-5
j_gene: TRBJ1-6
CDR3aa: CASSRQDTVRGALHF
CDR3nt: TGTGCCAGCAGCCGACAGGACACGGTGCGGGGGGCCCTCCACTTT

d_gene: TRBD2
abundance: few
v_gene: TRBV7-8
j_gene: TRBJ2-7
CDR3aa: CASSPLRTRGDQTSYEQYF
CDR3nt: TGTGCCAGCAGCCCCCTGAGAACGCGGGGGGATCAGACCAGTTACGAGCAGTACTTC

d_gene: TRBD1
abundance: few
v_gene: TRBV12-3/TRBV12-4
j_gene: TRBJ1-2
CDR3aa: CASSLARVQGDYGYTF
CDR3nt: TGTGCCAGCAGTTTGGCTCGAGTACAGGGGGACTATGGCTACACCTTC

d_gene: -
abundance: -
v_gene: TRBV29-1
j_gene: TRBJ2-4
CDR3aa: CSVAGAGIQYF
CDR3nt: TGCAGCGTTGCGGGTGCGGGCATTCAGTACTTC

d_gene: -
abundance: -
v_gene: TRBV28
j_gene: TRBJ2-6
CDR3aa: CASSLEVFTSGANVLTF
CDR3nt: TGTGCCAGCAGTTTAGAGGTATTTACCTCTGGGGCCAACGTCCTGACTTTC

d_gene: -
abundance: few
v_gene: TRBV24-1
j_gene: TRBJ2-5
CDR3aa: CATSDGSRTPVETQYF
CDR3nt: TGTGCCACCAGTGATGGTTCCAGGACTCCCGTAGAGACCCAGTACTTC

d_gene: -
abundance: -
v_gene: TRBV4-1
j_gene: TRBJ1-2
CDR3aa: CASSQERVGLHGYTF
CDR3nt: TGCGCCAGCAGCCAAGAACGTGTAGGCCTTCATGGCTACACCTTC

d_gene: -
abundance: -
v_gene: TRBV27
j_gene: TRBJ2-3
CDR3aa: CASSLIRERTDTQYF
CDR3nt: TGTGCCAGCAGTTTAATCCGGGAGAGGACAGATACGCAGTATTTT

d_gene: -
abundance: -
v_gene: TRBV20-1
j_gene: TRBJ2-3
CDR3aa: CSARGNGDTQYF
CDR3nt: TGCAGTGCTAGGGGTAATGGGGATACGCAGTATTTT

d_gene: -
abundance: few
v_gene: TRBV7-9
j_gene: TRBJ2-1
CDR3aa: CASSFADSYNEQFF
CDR3nt: TGTGCCAGCAGCTTCGCCGACAGCTACAATGAGCAGTTCTTC

d_gene: -
abundance: few
v_gene: TRBV5-5
j_gene: TRBJ2-3
CDR3aa: CASSPLEGASTDTRYF
CDR3nt: TGTGCCAGCAGCCCTCTGGAGGGGGCTAGCACAGATACGCGGTATTTT

d_gene: -
abundance: -
v_gene: TRBV11-1
j_gene: TRBJ2-1
CDR3aa: CASSLGTGRSYNEQFF
CDR3nt: TGTGCCAGCAGCTTAGGAACAGGGCGCTCCTACAATGAGCAGTTCTTC

d_gene: -
abundance: few
v_gene: TRBV29-1
j_gene: TRBJ2-4
CDR3aa: CSVLDVSVAKNIQYF
CDR3nt: TGCAGCGTTCTGGACGTCAGCGTGGCCAAAAACATTCAGTACTTC

d_gene: -
abundance: few
v_gene: TRBV10-3
j_gene: TRBJ2-1
CDR3aa: CAISWTDYNEQFF
CDR3nt: TGTGCCATCAGCTGGACAGACTACAATGAGCAGTTCTTC

d_gene: -
abundance: many
v_gene: TRBV29-1
j_gene: TRBJ2-7
CDR3aa: CSVGRGPRYEQYF
CDR3nt: TGCAGCGTGGGGAGAGGGCCCCGCTACGAGCAGTACTTC

d_gene: TRBD2
abundance: few
v_gene: TRBV29-1
j_gene: TRBJ2-7
CDR3aa: CSVEVMAGGAYEQYF
CDR3nt: TGCAGCGTTGAAGTTATGGCGGGAGGCGCCTACGAGCAGTACTTC

d_gene: TRBD1
abundance: -
v_gene: TRBV20-1
j_gene: TRBJ2-3
CDR3aa: CSARGTGGFDTDTQYF
CDR3nt: TGCAGTGCTAGAGGGACAGGGGGATTTGACACAGATACGCAGTATTTT

d_gene: TRBD2
abundance: few
v_gene: TRBV30
j_gene: TRBJ2-5
CDR3aa: CAWSVSRTSGGSGQYF
CDR3nt: TGTGCCTGGAGTGTATCCAGGACTAGCGGGGGAAGTGGTCAGTACTTC

d_gene: TRBD1
abundance: -
v_gene: TRBV12-3/TRBV12-4
j_gene: TRBJ2-5
CDR3aa: CASSSDRGPKLQETQYF
CDR3nt: TGTGCCAGCAGTTCGGACAGGGGGCCCAAACTCCAAGAGACCCAGTACTTC

d_gene: TRBD1
abundance: few
v_gene: TRBV6-6
j_gene: TRBJ2-4
CDR3aa: CASTTGDIQYF
CDR3nt: TGTGCCAGCACCACAGGGGACATTCAGTACTTC

d_gene: TRBD2
abundance: few
v_gene: TRBV20-1
j_gene: TRBJ2-5
CDR3aa: CSAEGLAGGKKETQYF
CDR3nt: TGCAGTGCTGAGGGACTAGCGGGAGGCAAGAAAGAGACCCAGTACTTC

d_gene: TRBD2
abundance: -
v_gene: TRBV9
j_gene: TRBJ2-7
CDR3aa: CASSASGLANEQYF
CDR3nt: TGTGCCAGCAGCGCCTCGGGACTAGCGAACGAGCAGTACTTC

d_gene: -
abundance: few
v_gene: TRBV6-6
j_gene: TRBJ2-2
CDR3aa: CASRRQGGTGELFF
CDR3nt: TGTGCCAGCAGACGACAGGGAGGAACCGGGGAGCTGTTTTTT

d_gene: -
abundance: -
v_gene: TRBV6-1
j_gene: TRBJ2-3
CDR3aa: CASNGLRDGPTDTQYF
CDR3nt: TGTGCCAGCAATGGACTCCGGGACGGACCCACAGATACGCAGTATTTT

d_gene: TRBD2
abundance: -
v_gene: TRBV27
j_gene: TRBJ2-1
CDR3aa: CATRRGGSNEQFF
CDR3nt: TGTGCCACCCGCCGGGGGGGAAGCAATGAGCAGTTCTTC

d_gene: -
abundance: -
v_gene: TRBV20-1
j_gene: TRBJ1-5
CDR3aa: CSATPDGRILSNQPQHF
CDR3nt: TGCAGTGCTACCCCTGATGGACGGATTTTAAGCAATCAGCCCCAGCATTTT

d_gene: -
abundance: few
v_gene: TRBV5-1
j_gene: TRBJ2-3
CDR3aa: CASKPGGATDTQYF
CDR3nt: TGCGCCAGCAAGCCCGGTGGGGCCACAGATACGCAGTATTTT

d_gene: -
abundance: -
v_gene: TRBV7-8
j_gene: TRBJ2-7
CDR3aa: CASSFEVAASYEQYF
CDR3nt: TGTGCCAGCAGCTTTGAGGTAGCGGCCTCCTACGAGCAGTACTTC

d_gene: TRBD1
abundance: few
v_gene: TRBV29-1
j_gene: TRBJ1-1
CDR3aa: CSVSRTGTLMNTEAFF
CDR3nt: TGCAGCGTTTCTCGGACAGGAACCCTTATGAACACTGAAGCTTTCTTT

d_gene: TRBD1
abundance: few
v_gene: TRBV28
j_gene: TRBJ2-5
CDR3aa: CASSLLGGQGKETQYF
CDR3nt: TGTGCCAGCAGTTTATTGGGGGGACAGGGTAAAGAGACCCAGTACTTC

d_gene: TRBD2
abundance: -
v_gene: TRBV7-6
j_gene: TRBJ2-1
CDR3aa: CASRGLAGTEQFF
CDR3nt: TGTGCCAGCAGGGGACTAGCGGGAACTGAGCAGTTCTTC

d_gene: -
abundance: -
v_gene: TRBV7-3
j_gene: TRBJ2-5
CDR3aa: CASSLMQGGETQYF
CDR3nt: TGTGCCAGCAGCTTAATGCAGGGGGGAGAGACCCAGTACTTC

d_gene: -
abundance: -
v_gene: TRBV18
j_gene: TRBJ2-5
CDR3aa: CASTAGSQETQYF
CDR3nt: TGTGCCAGCACTGCGGGCAGCCAAGAGACCCAGTACTTC

d_gene: TRBD2
abundance: -
v_gene: TRBV20-1
j_gene: TRBJ2-7
CDR3aa: CSANSGRIYEQYF
CDR3nt: TGCAGTGCAAATAGCGGGAGGATCTACGAGCAGTACTTC

d_gene: -
abundance: -
v_gene: TRBV5-6
j_gene: TRBJ2-7
CDR3aa: CASSLRRGSGEQYF
CDR3nt: TGTGCCAGCAGCTTGAGGCGCGGGTCGGGGGAGCAGTACTTC